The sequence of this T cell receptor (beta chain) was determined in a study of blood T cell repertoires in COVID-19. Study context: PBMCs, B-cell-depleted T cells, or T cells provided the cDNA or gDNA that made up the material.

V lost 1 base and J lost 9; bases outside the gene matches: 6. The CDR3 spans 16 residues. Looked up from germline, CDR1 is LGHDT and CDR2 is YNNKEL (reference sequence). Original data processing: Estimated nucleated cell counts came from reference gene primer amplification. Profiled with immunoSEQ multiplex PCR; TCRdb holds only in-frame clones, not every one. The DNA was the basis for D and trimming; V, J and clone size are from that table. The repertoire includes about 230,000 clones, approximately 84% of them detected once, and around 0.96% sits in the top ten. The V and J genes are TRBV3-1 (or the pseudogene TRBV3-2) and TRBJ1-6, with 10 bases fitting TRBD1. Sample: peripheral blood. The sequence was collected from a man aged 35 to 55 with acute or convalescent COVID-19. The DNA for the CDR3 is TGTGCCAGCAGCCAAGGACCGGGACAGGGGAGTTCACCCCTCCACTTT. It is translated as CASSQGPGQGSSPLHF.